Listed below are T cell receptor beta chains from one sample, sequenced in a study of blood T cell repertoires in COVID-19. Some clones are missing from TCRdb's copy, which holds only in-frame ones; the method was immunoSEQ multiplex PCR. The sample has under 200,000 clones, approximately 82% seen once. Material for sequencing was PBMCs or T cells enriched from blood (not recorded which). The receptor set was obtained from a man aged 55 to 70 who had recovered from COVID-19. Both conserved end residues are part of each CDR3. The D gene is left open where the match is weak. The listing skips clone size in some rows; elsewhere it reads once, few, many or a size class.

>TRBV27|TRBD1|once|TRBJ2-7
TGTGCCAGCAGCCCCCGGACAGGAGGCTACGAGCAGTACTTC
CASSPRTGGYEQYF
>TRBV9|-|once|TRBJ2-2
TGTGCCAGCAGCGTACTAAGTCTAGGGGGAGCCTCCGGGGAGCTGTTTTTT
CASSVLSLGGASGELFF
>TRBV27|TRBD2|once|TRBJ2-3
TGTGCCAGCAGTGGGACTAGCGGCACAGATACGCAGTATTTT
CASSGTSGTDTQYF
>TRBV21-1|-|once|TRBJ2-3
TGTGCCAGCTCGCCCCGTCTCCGGGACAGAATCACAGATACGCAGTATTTT
CASSPRLRDRITDTQYF
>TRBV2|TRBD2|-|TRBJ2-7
TGTGCCAGCACCCCTCTGGGAGGGCTCCCAACTAACTCCTACGAGCAGTACTTC
CASTPLGGLPTNSYEQYF
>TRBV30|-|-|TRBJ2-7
TGTGCCTGGACCCAGGGTTCCTACGAGCAGTACTTC
CAWTQGSYEQYF
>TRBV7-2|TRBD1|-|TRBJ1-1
TGTGCCAGCAGCTTATCCGGACAGGGGACCACTGAAGCTTTCTTT
CASSLSGQGTTEAFF
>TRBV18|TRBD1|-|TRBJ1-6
TGTGCCAGCTCCCGAATGACCGGGACAGATAATTCACCCCTCCACTTT
CASSRMTGTDNSPLHF
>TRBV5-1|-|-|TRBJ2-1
TGCGCCAGCAGCTTGGGAGGCGGTGAGCAGTTCTTC
CASSLGGGEQFF
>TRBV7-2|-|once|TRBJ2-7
TGTGCCAGCAGCTTAGTCAGGATGGACGAGCAGTACTTC
CASSLVRMDEQYF
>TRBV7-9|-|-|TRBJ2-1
TGTGCCAGCGGAGCTTATCGGTTTGATAGCTGGTACAATGAGCAGTTCTTC
CASGAYRFDSWYNEQFF
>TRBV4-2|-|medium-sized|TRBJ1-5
TGTGCCAGCAGCCGGGGAGGCAATCAGCCCCAGCATTTT
CASSRGGNQPQHF
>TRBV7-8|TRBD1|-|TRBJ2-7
TGTGCCAGCAGCTTAGGGACAGGGACCTTCGAGCAGTACTTC
CASSLGTGTFEQYF
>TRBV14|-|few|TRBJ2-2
TGTGCCAGCAGTTTCTTAGATAACACCGGGGAGCTGTTTTTT
CASSFLDNTGELFF
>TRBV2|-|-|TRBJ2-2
TGTGCCAGCAGTGTTGGGACAATCAACACCGGGGAGCTGTTTTTT
CASSVGTINTGELFF
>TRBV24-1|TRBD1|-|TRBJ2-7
TGTGCCACCAGTGACCTTAAGGGACAGGGGAGGTACGAGCAGTACTTC
CATSDLKGQGRYEQYF
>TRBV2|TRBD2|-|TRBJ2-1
TGTGCCAGCCTACTAGCGGGAGTACCTAATGAGCAGTTCTTC
CASLLAGVPNEQFF
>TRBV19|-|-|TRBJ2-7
TGTGCCAGTAGTATGACGACTAAGGACGAGCAGTACTTC
CASSMTTKDEQYF
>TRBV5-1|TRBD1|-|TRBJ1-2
TGCGCCAGCAGCTTATCGCCGGGACAGGATTTTTATGGCTACACCTTC
CASSLSPGQDFYGYTF
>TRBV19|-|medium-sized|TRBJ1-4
TGTGCCAGTATATCAACTAATGAAAAACTGTTTTTT
CASISTNEKLFF
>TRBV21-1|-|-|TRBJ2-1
TGTGCCAGCAGGCCCCTGGAGAGTCAGGGTTCCTACAATGAGCAGTTCTTC
CASRPLESQGSYNEQFF
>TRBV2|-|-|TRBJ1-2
TGTGCCAGCAGTGTGTACGGGGGCTATGGCTACACCTTC
CASSVYGGYGYTF
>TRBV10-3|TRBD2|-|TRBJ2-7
TGTGCCATCAGTGACAGGAGCGGGGGTACCTACGAGCAGTACTTC
CAISDRSGGTYEQYF
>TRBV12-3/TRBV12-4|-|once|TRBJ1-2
TGTGCCAGCAGTTTAGGACCAGGCTATGGCTACACCTTC
CASSLGPGYGYTF
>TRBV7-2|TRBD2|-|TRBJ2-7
TGTGCCAGCAGCGCGGGACTAGCGGGAGGGCCACAGCCCTACGAGCAGTACTTC
CASSAGLAGGPQPYEQYF
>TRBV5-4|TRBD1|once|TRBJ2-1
TGTGCCAGCAGCGTGGGACAGAATTACAATGAGCAGTTCTTC
CASSVGQNYNEQFF
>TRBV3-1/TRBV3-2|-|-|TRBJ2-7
TGTGCCAGCAGCCAGATCGAGGGGGTAGCCGAGCAGTACTTC
CASSQIEGVAEQYF
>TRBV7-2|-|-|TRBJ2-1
TGTGCCAGCAGCTCTCGACGAGGGGTGCGGGGGCACAATGAGCAGTTCTTC
CASSSRRGVRGHNEQFF
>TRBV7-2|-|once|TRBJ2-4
TGTGCCAGCAGCTTTAAAGGGGGGGAGGGAAACATTCAGTACTTC
CASSFKGGEGNIQYF
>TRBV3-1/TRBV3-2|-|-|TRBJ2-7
TGTGCCAGCAGCCAAGATGGGCGGGGGCCGAGAAACTTC
CASSQDGRGPRNF
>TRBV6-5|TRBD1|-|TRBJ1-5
TGTGCCAGCAGGATGACAGGGGCGAGCAATCAGCCCCAGCATTTT
CASRMTGASNQPQHF
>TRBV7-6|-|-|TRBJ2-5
TGTGCCAGCAGCTTAGGGAGGGGCTCTCGTAGGGGTCAAGAGACCCAGTACTTC
CASSLGRGSRRGQETQYF
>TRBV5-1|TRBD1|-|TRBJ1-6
TGCGCCAGCAGCTTGGGAGTGACAGGGAATTCACCCCTCCACTTT
CASSLGVTGNSPLHF
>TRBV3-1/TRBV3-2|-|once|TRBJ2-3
TGTGCCAGCAGCCAAGAAAACCTCCGGAGGGCAGATACGCAGTATTTT
CASSQENLRRADTQYF
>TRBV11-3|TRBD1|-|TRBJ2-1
TGTGCCAGCAGCCTGACAGGGAATGAGCAGTTCTTC
CASSLTGNEQFF
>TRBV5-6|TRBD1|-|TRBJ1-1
TGTGCCAGCAGCTGGTCCGGGACAGCCACTGAAGCTTTCTTT
CASSWSGTATEAFF
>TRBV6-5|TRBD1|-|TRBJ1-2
TGTGCCAGCAGGTTCGATGGGACAGACGGCTACACCTTC
CASRFDGTDGYTF
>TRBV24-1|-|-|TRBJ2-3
TGTGCCACCAGTGATCCATTCTCCGGACAGCTGCCCACATCCACAGATACGCAGTATTTT
CATSDPFSGQLPTSTDTQYF
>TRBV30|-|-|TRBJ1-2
TGTGCCTGGAGTTTGTCAGGATCTTATGGCTACACCTTC
CAWSLSGSYGYTF
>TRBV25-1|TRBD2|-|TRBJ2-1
TGTGCCAGCAGTGGCGGGACTAGGGGTAAGAATGAGCAGTTCTTC
CASSGGTRGKNEQFF
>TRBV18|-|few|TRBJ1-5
TGTGCCAGCTCACCGCTATCTGGGGCCCAGCCCCAGCATTTT
CASSPLSGAQPQHF
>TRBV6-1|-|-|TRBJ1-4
TGTGCCAGCAGTGAACGAGGCTTTGAAAAACTGTTTTTT
CASSERGFEKLFF
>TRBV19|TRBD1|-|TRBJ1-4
TGTGCCAGTAAGGCCAGGGGGGCAACTAATGAAAAACTGTTTTTT
CASKARGATNEKLFF
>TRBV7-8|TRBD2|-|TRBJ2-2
TGTGCCAGCAGCTTAGTGGCGGGGGGCAACACCGGGGAGCTGTTTTTT
CASSLVAGGNTGELFF
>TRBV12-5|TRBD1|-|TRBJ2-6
TGTGCTAGTGGTCCGGGACAGCCCAGCTCTGGGGCCAACGTCCTGACTTTC
CASGPGQPSSGANVLTF
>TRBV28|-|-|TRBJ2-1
TGTGCCAGCAGTTTAGGCGGGGCTAGCCGTAGTGAGCAGTTCTTC
CASSLGGASRSEQFF
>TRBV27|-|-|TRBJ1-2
TGTGCCAGCAGTTTACAGGGCGTCCAGGGCTATGGCTACACCTTC
CASSLQGVQGYGYTF
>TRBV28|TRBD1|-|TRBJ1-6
TGTGCCAGCAGAGGCAGGGGGTATTCACCCCTCCACTTT
CASRGRGYSPLHF